Each of the 26 T cell receptor beta chains below was sequenced from the same sample in a study of response to subunit inactivated influenza vaccine. From the RT-PCR reads, TCRdb called clonotypes with MiXCR, one entry per CDR3 protein. The sample consists of 300,000 to 350,000 distinct CDR3 sequences, roughly 22% of them appearing once. The sample in question was PBMCs from blood, obtained less than 22 months after vaccination. The receptors derive from a man between 50 and 75 years old who received an inactivated influenza vaccine.

This clonotype was detected a few times. This sequence joins TRBV7-6 and TRBJ2-7; possibly TRBD1 or TRBD2 for D (5 bases each). CDR1 is SGHVS, CDR2 FNYEAQ, per germline. The V and J ends lost 4 bases and 2 bases respectively, with 18 bases between them. The CDR3 sequence is 16 residues long. CDR3 sequence reads: CASSSRTGTPTYEQYF. The DNA of the CDR3 is TGTGCCAGCAGCTCCCGGACCGGGACCCCGACCTACGAGCAGTACTTC.

The V and J genes are TRBV12-3 or TRBV12-4 and TRBJ2-1, with 7 bases lining up with TRBD2. Germline trimming cut 1 base from V and 4 bases from J; bases unmatched to any gene: 4. The CDR3 consists of 15 residues. CDR3 residues: CASSLEGGIYNEQFF. DNA for the CDR3: TGTGCCAGCAGTTTAGAGGGAGGGATTTACAATGAGCAGTTCTTC.

This clonotype was detected once. The gene calls are TRBV5-1 and TRBJ2-3, with a tentative D call TRBD1 (5 bases). The CDR3 consists of 15 residues. Germline V gene data show CDR1 as SGHRS and CDR2 as YFSETQ. V gave up 0 bases and J gave up 4 bases, with 12 bases separating them. The CDR3 loop reads CASSLAGQGSDTQYF. In DNA, the CDR3 is TGCGCCAGCAGCTTGGCAGGCCAGGGCTCAGATACGCAGTATTTT.

The V call is TRBV11-1, the J call TRBJ2-7; the D is unclear. In germline, CDR1 is SGHAT, CDR2 FQDESV (reference sequence). The CDR3 spans 18 residues. Trimming took off 3 bases at V and 1 base at J, with 22 bases between the two ends. In nucleotides, the CDR3 is TGTGCCAGCAGCTTTGAGGCTTCTTGGGCTAGTTTGTCCTACGAGCAGTACTTC. This codes for CASSFEASWASLSYEQYF.

The chain combines TRBV29-1 with TRBJ2-1, with D perhaps matching TRBD2 (6 bases). V was pared by 4 bases and J by 0 bases, with 10 bases between. This CDR3 spans 14 amino acids. The germline V gene has CDR1 SQVTM and CDR2 ANQGSEA. The chain's CDR3 is CSVVMGGSYNEQFF. The CDR3 DNA reads as TGCAGCGTTGTAATGGGAGGCTCCTACAATGAGCAGTTCTTC.

In this sample, this clonotype turned up a few times. This chain uses TRBV6-2 or TRBV6-3 with TRBJ1-5, with 7 positions matching TRBD1. Losses at the gene ends were 6 bases for V and 5 bases for J; bases not matched to a gene: 7. The CDR3 runs to 14 residues. Per germline, CDR1 MNHEY and CDR2 SVGEGT. The CDR3 region has the DNA TGTGCCAGCAGACCCAACAGGGGTTATCAGCCCCAGCATTTT. As protein: CASRPNRGYQPQHF.

This clonotype was counted many times. V usage is TRBV4-3 and J usage is TRBJ1-5, with D tentatively TRBD1 (5 bases). The CDR3 is 16 amino acids. The germline V gene encodes CDR1 LGHNA and CDR2 YSLEER. The germline V and J ends were trimmed by 4 bases and 4 bases, with 17 bases remaining between them. CDR3 protein: CASSPEGRQGNQPQHF. DNA for the CDR3: TGCGCCAGCAGCCCCGAAGGCAGGCAGGGTAATCAGCCCCAGCATTTT.

This chain joins TRBV11-2 and TRBJ2-4, with a tentative D call TRBD1 (6 bases). CDR1 is SGHAT and CDR2 is FQNNGV in the germline V gene. The V gene lost 4 bases and the J gene lost 0 bases, with 10 bases spanning the gap. CDR3 size: 15 residues. The CDR3 here is CASSSRTVAKNIQYF. The CDR3 nucleotides are TGTGCCAGCAGCTCCCGGACAGTAGCCAAAAACATTCAGTACTTC.

The rearrangement uses TRBV4-1 and TRBJ1-5; D is possibly TRBD1 (6 bases). Trimming cost V 4 bases and J 1 base, with 14 bases left between them. CDR1 is MGHRA and CDR2 is YSYEKL in the germline V gene. The CDR3 covers 16 residues. Here the CDR3 DNA reads TGCGCCAGCAGCCCGGAGGGGGGGGCCAGCAATCAGCCCCAGCATTTT. It translates to CASSPEGGASNQPQHF.

This sequence joins TRBV9 and TRBJ1-4; no clear D gene. The CDR3 is 15 residues long. V was clipped by 1 base and J by 3 bases, with 10 bases between them. Germline V gene lookup returns CDR1 SGDLS and CDR2 YYNGEE. Written as DNA, the CDR3 is TGTGCCAGCAGCGTACTGGCAGATCCTAATGAAAAACTGTTTTTT. This encodes CASSVLADPNEKLFF.

This clonotype was seen a handful of times. The chain couples TRBV5-4 to TRBJ1-1, with a weak D call TRBD1 (5 bases). The CDR3 runs to 14 residues. V lost 1 base and J lost 7, with 14 bases in between. CDR1 is SGHNT, CDR2 YYREEE, per germline (reference sequence). The CDR3 is CASSLYGGTGEAFF. The DNA of the CDR3 is TGTGCCAGCAGCTTGTATGGGGGTACGGGTGAAGCTTTCTTT.

CDR3 nucleotides: TGTGCCAGCAGCAACCGCAGGGGTGTGAACACTGAAGCTTTCTTT. This codes for CASSNRRGVNTEAFF. This chain connects TRBV9 to TRBJ1-1, with D possibly TRBD1 on 6 matching bases. CDR1 and CDR2 (germline): SGDLS, YYNGEE. The ends were cut back, 4 bases at V and 0 bases at J, with 13 bases in the middle. The CDR3 spans 15 residues.

This clonotype was picked up a small number of times. This sequence joins TRBV18 and TRBJ1-4, with D possibly TRBD1 on 5 matching bases. Per the germline V gene, CDR1 is KGHSH and CDR2 is LQKENI. Deletions cut 4 bases from V and 2 bases from J, with 11 bases between. The CDR3 runs 15 residues. CDR3 protein: CASSLDSETNEKLFF. The CDR3 DNA sequence: TGTGCCAGCTCACTCGACAGCGAGACTAATGAAAAACTGTTTTTT.

The genes are TRBV6-5 and TRBJ1-2, with 11 nucleotides matching TRBD1. The CDR3 consists of 14 residues. CDR1 and CDR2 from the germline V gene are MNHEY and SVGAGI. With 2 bases clipped from V and 8 bases from J, the junction kept 4 bases outside the gene matches. CDR3 protein: CASSYGQGALGYTF. For the CDR3, the DNA is TGTGCCAGCAGTTACGGACAGGGGGCATTGGGCTACACCTTC.

In this sample, this clonotype turned up a few times. The chain has TRBV7-2 and TRBJ1-5; 10 positions agree with TRBD1. V dropped 9 bases and J dropped 7; count of bases not matched to a gene: 6. This CDR3 has 13 amino acids. CDR1 and CDR2 (germline): SGHTA, FQGNSA. The CDR3 here is CASSPGQGQPQHF. CDR3 nucleotide sequence: TGTGCCAGTAGTCCGGGACAGGGGCAGCCCCAGCATTTT.

This clonotype occurred many times. J is TRBJ2-3 and V is TRBV27; D unresolved. This CDR3 contains 12 residues. V was trimmed by 5 bases and J by 2 bases, leaving 5 bases between them. The V gene's germline CDR1 is MNHEY and CDR2 SMNVEV (reference sequence). CDR3 in DNA: TGTGCCAGCAGTCATCCCACAGATACGCAGTATTTT. It is translated as CASSHPTDTQYF.

Turning to this clonotype: Possible read error: a much larger clone is one base away. The chain combines TRBV7-9 with TRBJ1-1; D call uncertain. This CDR3 comprises 11 residues. With 1 base removed from V and 8 bases from J, the gap between germline ends came to 5 bases. From germline, CDR1 is SEHNR and CDR2 FQNEAQ (reference sequence). The CDR3 bases are TGTGCCAGCAGCTTAGTTTTGGAAGCTTTCTTT. Its protein product is CASSLVLEAFF. Together with reference TRBV7-9 and TRBJ1-1, the CDR3 gives the full variable domain: DTGVSQNPRHKITKRGQNVTFRCDPISEHNRLYWYRQTLGQGPEFLTYFQNEAQLEKSRLLSDRFSAERPKGSFSTLEIQRTEQGDSAMYLCASSLVLEAFFGQGTRLTVV.

The genes are TRBV20-1 and TRBJ1-3; 11 bases are a match to TRBD1. The V gene end was trimmed by 5 bases and the J gene end by 6 bases; junction bases not matched to a gene: 3. This CDR3 has 13 amino acids. Germline assignment: CDR1 DFQATT and CDR2 SNEGSKA (reference sequence). CDR3 residues: CSAPGQGENTIYF. The CDR3 region has the DNA TGCAGTGCTCCGGGACAGGGGGAAAACACCATATATTTT.

The rearrangement uses TRBV7-9 and TRBJ1-5, with D perhaps TRBD1 (5 bases). CDR1 is SEHNR and CDR2 is FQNEAQ in the germline V gene (reference sequence). This CDR3 spans 16 amino acids. Trimming removed 5 bases from V and 3 bases from J, with 17 bases in between. Here the CDR3 reads CASSAGVGGDNQPQHF. Written as DNA, the CDR3 is TGTGCCAGCAGCGCCGGGGTTGGGGGGGACAATCAGCCCCAGCATTTT.

This clonotype showed up many times. The rearrangement links TRBV15 to TRBJ1-1, with D hard to call. This CDR3 has 15 residues. Trimming shortened V by 5 bases and J by 8 bases, and 21 bases separated the two germline ends. CDR1 and CDR2 from the germline V gene are LNHNV and YYDKDF (reference sequence). The CDR3 loop reads CATSGNYGLKSEAFF. CDR3 bases: TGTGCCACCAGCGGGAACTACGGCCTCAAGAGCGAAGCTTTCTTT.

This clonotype was seen a few times. The chain links TRBV9 to TRBJ2-3; 12 bases line up with TRBD2. Trimming at V came to 2 bases and at J to 4 bases, leaving 17 bases not matched to a gene. This CDR3 has 20 amino acids. Germline V lookup: CDR1 SGDLS, CDR2 YYNGEE. The CDR3 here is CASSVNPEGPSGRASDTQYF. For the CDR3, the DNA is TGTGCCAGCAGCGTCAACCCTGAGGGACCTAGCGGGAGGGCGTCAGATACGCAGTATTTT.

This clonotype occurred a few times. The chain couples TRBV7-6 to TRBJ1-2; D may be TRBD1 (5 bases). Germline CDR1 SGHVS, CDR2 FNYEAQ. This CDR3 has 12 amino acids. V dropped 5 bases and J dropped 4 bases, with 8 bases sitting between them. The CDR3 sequence is CASSDDSYGYTF. CDR3 sequence (DNA): TGTGCCAGCAGCGACGACAGCTATGGCTACACCTTC.

CDR3 DNA: TGTGCCATCAGTGAGGAGGTAGCGTTTTACGAGCAGTACTTC. It codes for CAISEEVAFYEQYF. The genes are TRBV10-3 and TRBJ2-7; D perhaps matches TRBD2 (5 bases). This CDR3 is 14 amino acids long. V lost 2 bases to trimming and J lost 4 bases, with 12 bases between them. The germline gives CDR1 ENHRY, CDR2 SYGVKD.

This clonotype came up a few times. The chain combines TRBV7-2 with TRBJ2-7; D is unclear. Looked up from germline, CDR1 is SGHTA and CDR2 is FQGNSA. The length of the CDR3 is 14 residues. V dropped 1 base and J dropped 0 bases, with 7 bases sitting between them. CDR3 amino acids: CASSLGPYSYEQYF. CDR3 nucleotide sequence: TGTGCCAGCAGCTTAGGACCCTACTCCTACGAGCAGTACTTC.

The gene calls are TRBV18 and TRBJ2-3, with 8 bases identical to TRBD2. CDR1 and CDR2 (germline): KGHSH, LQKENI. This CDR3 spans 15 amino acids. With 1 base clipped from V and 2 bases from J, the junction kept 2 bases outside the gene matches. The CDR3 DNA sequence: TGTGCCAGCTCACCACAGCGGGAGTTCACAGATACGCAGTATTTT. Its translation is CASSPQREFTDTQYF.

This clonotype has more than one count but fewer than ten. The chain employs TRBV4-3 and TRBJ1-6; 10 nucleotides agree with TRBD1. The CDR3 spans 16 residues. Per germline, CDR1 LGHNA and CDR2 YSLEER. J gave up 10 bases and V 4 bases, and 10 bases lay outside the gene matches. DNA for the CDR3: TGCGCCAGCAGCCCCCGGACAGGGGGGGAAGGCTCACCCCTCCACTTT. This codes for CASSPRTGGEGSPLHF.